This entry lists 17 T cell receptor beta chains sequenced from one sample in a study of blood T cell repertoires in COVID-19. Clones were read by immunoSEQ multiplex PCR, and TCRdb kept only the in-frame ones, dropping some. Among around 200,000 clones listed, 70% to 90% were seen once. The sample consisted of PBMCs or T cells enriched from blood (not recorded which). All receptors come from a man aged 35 to 55 who had recovered from COVID-19.

The chain recombines TRBV7-3 with TRBJ2-2; maybe TRBD1 (7 bases). Per the germline V gene, CDR1 is SGHTA and CDR2 is FQGTGA. V was pared by 5 bases and J by 6 bases, with 13 bases between. This CDR3 has 14 residues. The CDR3 reads CASSRGRGAGELFF. The CDR3 nucleotides are TGTGCCAGCAGCCGGGGCAGGGGGGCCGGGGAGCTGTTTTTT.

The gene calls are TRBV6-5 and TRBJ2-7; TRBD2 agrees at 10 bases. This CDR3 is built from 15 residues. CDR1 is MNHEY and CDR2 is SVGAGI in the germline V gene. V was clipped by 2 bases and J by 2 bases; unmatched bases: 3. CDR3 sequence reads: CASSYGLAGAYEQYF. The CDR3 DNA follows: TGTGCCAGCAGTTACGGGCTAGCGGGGGCCTACGAGCAGTACTTC.

The chain carries TRBV19 and TRBJ1-4; D is ambiguous. The CDR3 sequence is 16 residues long. In germline, CDR1 is LNHDA, CDR2 SQIVND (reference sequence). Trimming stripped 7 bases from V and 6 bases from J, with 21 bases between. CDR3 region: CASKRTPKEADEKLFF. The CDR3 region has the DNA TGTGCCAGTAAGAGGACTCCCAAGGAGGCGGATGAAAAACTGTTTTTT.

This chain uses TRBV29-1 with TRBJ2-1; TRBD2 might be the D (5 bases). This CDR3 comprises 12 residues. Germline assignment: CDR1 SQVTM and CDR2 ANQGSEA. With 5 bases removed from V and 7 bases from J, the gap between germline ends came to 12 bases. Here the CDR3 reads CSVKLVENEQFF. The CDR3 DNA is TGCAGCGTTAAACTAGTGGAAAATGAGCAGTTCTTC.

The V gene is TRBV7-9, the J gene TRBJ2-3, with 8 bases aligning to TRBD2. The V gene's germline CDR1 is SEHNR and CDR2 FQNEAQ (reference sequence). J was trimmed by 5 bases and V by 0 bases; bases with no gene match: 13. The CDR3 spans 18 residues. The CDR3 protein is CASSLAVSGVGGRDTQYF. The CDR3 DNA reads TGTGCCAGCAGCTTAGCGGTTAGCGGGGTGGGTGGAAGAGATACGCAGTATTTT.

This sequence joins TRBV4-1 and TRBJ2-1, with 8 nucleotides matching TRBD1. The CDR3 totals 16 residues. Trimming removed 1 base from V and 6 bases from J; junction bases left unmatched: 8. CDR1 is MGHRA, CDR2 YSYEKL, per germline. CDR3 sequence: CASSQVTRGRGNEQFF. The DNA for the CDR3 is TGCGCCAGCAGCCAAGTAACCAGGGGGCGCGGCAATGAGCAGTTCTTC.

The gene calls are TRBV7-9 and TRBJ1-1, with TRBD1 matching over 8 bases. Germline values: CDR1 SEHNR, CDR2 FQNEAQ (reference sequence). The CDR3 length is 13 residues. J was trimmed by 1 base and V by 8 bases; bases with no gene match: 3. This chain's CDR3 is CASRRGQNTEAFF. The CDR3 DNA follows: TGTGCCAGCCGCAGGGGGCAGAACACTGAAGCTTTCTTT. The full variable domain, with the rest looked up from reference TRBV7-9 and TRBJ1-1, is DTGVSQNPRHKITKRGQNVTFRCDPISEHNRLYWYRQTLGQGPEFLTYFQNEAQLEKSRLLSDRFSAERPKGSFSTLEIQRTEQGDSAMYLCASRRGQNTEAFFGQGTRLTVV.

This clone was recorded only once. The chain recombines TRBV21-1 with TRBJ2-5; the D call in the table, TRBD2, was not verified against the DNA. TRBV21-1 is reported as a pseudogene. This CDR3 comprises 16 residues. Written as DNA, the CDR3 is TGTGCCAGCAGAGCAGGGGTAGCGGGCGGGAAAGAGACCCAGTACTTC. The encoded protein is CASRAGVAGGKETQYF.

V and J are TRBV24-1 and TRBJ2-1, with TRBD1 as a possible D gene (6 bases). The CDR3 spans 13 residues. Per the germline V gene, CDR1 is KGHDR and CDR2 is SFDVKD. V lost 7 bases and J lost 4, with 10 bases in between. CDR3 protein: CATSLQGYNEQFF. CDR3 bases: TGTGCCACCAGCCTCCAGGGGTACAATGAGCAGTTCTTC.

This chain links TRBV7-9 with TRBJ1-1; possibly TRBD1 for D (6 bases). Per the germline V gene, CDR1 is SEHNR and CDR2 is FQNEAQ (reference sequence). The CDR3 covers 14 residues. Trimming stripped 4 bases from V and 1 base from J, with 10 bases between. Written as DNA, the CDR3 is TGTGCCAGCAGCTGGGACACGAGGAACACTGAAGCTTTCTTT. Residues: CASSWDTRNTEAFF.

This clone was observed a single time. The V gene is TRBV27, the J gene TRBJ1-2; tentatively, D is TRBD1 (6 bases). Germline-derived CDR1 and CDR2 are MNHEY and SMNVEV (reference sequence). The CDR3 runs 14 residues. Trimming left V 6 bases short and J 0 bases short, with 11 bases between. In DNA, the CDR3 is TGTGCCAGCAGGCTACAGGGAGCTAACTATGGCTACACCTTC. This gives the protein CASRLQGANYGYTF.

The V call is TRBV6-1, the J call TRBJ2-1; 7 bases agree with TRBD2. From germline, CDR1 is MNHNS and CDR2 SASEGT. The V segment lost 3 bases and the J segment 7 bases; nucleotides outside the gene matches: 9. The CDR3 consists of 15 residues. CDR3 sequence reads: CASSEGGSYLNEQFF. Written as DNA, the CDR3 is TGTGCCAGCAGTGAGGGCGGGAGTTATTTGAATGAGCAGTTCTTC.

This clone came up a few times. For the CDR3, the DNA is TGCAGCTTTACCCGGGACATCACTGAAGCTTTCTTT. Protein product: CSFTRDITEAFF. V gene TRBV29-1 combines with J gene TRBJ1-1, with D possibly matching TRBD1 (6 bases). CDR3 length equals 12 residues. Germline values: CDR1 SQVTM, CDR2 ANQGSEA. The V end lost 8 bases, the J end lost 4 bases, and 14 bases lay between the germline ends. Supplemented by reference TRBV29-1 and TRBJ1-1, the full variable domain reads SAVISQKPSRDICQRGTSLTIQCQVDSQVTMMFWYRQQPGQSLTLIATANQGSEATYESGFVIDKFPISRPNLTFSTLTVSNMSPEDSSIYLCSFTRDITEAFFGQGTRLTVV.

V and J are TRBV19 and TRBJ1-3; unclear D gene. Trimming removed 5 bases at V and 4 bases at J, with 21 bases between. This CDR3 is built from 17 residues. Germline CDR1 is LNHDA and CDR2 is SQIVND (reference sequence). Written as DNA, the CDR3 is TGTGCCAGTAGTGCTAACCTTAATCGGGGAAACGGAAACACCATATATTTT. This encodes CASSANLNRGNGNTIYF.

This clone was seen once. The chain links TRBV29-1 to TRBJ1-2; no clear D. Germline CDR1 and CDR2: SQVTM and ANQGSEA. There are 14 residues in the CDR3. The V end lost 2 bases, the J end lost 3 bases, and 13 bases lay between the germline ends. The CDR3 DNA is TGCAGCGTTGAACGGCCCGGGATCGACTATGGCTACACCTTC. Amino acids: CSVERPGIDYGYTF. The variable domain in full, completed from reference TRBV29-1 and TRBJ1-2, reads SAVISQKPSRDICQRGTSLTIQCQVDSQVTMMFWYRQQPGQSLTLIATANQGSEATYESGFVIDKFPISRPNLTFSTLTVSNMSPEDSSIYLCSVERPGIDYGYTFGSGTRLTVV.

This clone has a single count. The chain recombines TRBV6-5 with TRBJ1-2; TRBD1 aligns across 7 bases. J gave up 5 bases and V 9 bases, and 15 bases lay outside the gene matches. This CDR3 comprises 15 residues. Germline CDR1 and CDR2: MNHEY and SVGAGI. CDR3 sequence: CASTMTGSDLYGYTF. CDR3 nucleotides: TGTGCCAGTACGATGACAGGGTCTGACCTTTATGGCTACACCTTC.

This chain links TRBV18 with TRBJ2-1; no definite D call. The V gene's germline CDR1 is KGHSH and CDR2 LQKENI. V shed 0 bases and J shed 10 bases, with 10 bases lying between them. The CDR3 spans 13 residues. The CDR3 nucleotides read TGTGCCAGCTCACCACCATCAGTAACCGAGCAGTTCTTC. Translation gives CASSPPSVTEQFF.